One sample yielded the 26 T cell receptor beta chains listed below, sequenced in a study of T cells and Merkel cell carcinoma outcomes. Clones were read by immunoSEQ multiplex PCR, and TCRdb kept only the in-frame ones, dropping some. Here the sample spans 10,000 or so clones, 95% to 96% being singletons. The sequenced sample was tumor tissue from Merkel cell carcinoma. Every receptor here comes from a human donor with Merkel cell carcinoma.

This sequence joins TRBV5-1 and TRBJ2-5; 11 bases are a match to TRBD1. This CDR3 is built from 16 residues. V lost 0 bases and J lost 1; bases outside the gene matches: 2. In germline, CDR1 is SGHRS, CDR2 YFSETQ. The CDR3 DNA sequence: TGCGCCAGCAGCTTGGGGGGGACAGGGGGCCAAGAGACCCAGTACTTC. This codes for CASSLGGTGGQETQYF.

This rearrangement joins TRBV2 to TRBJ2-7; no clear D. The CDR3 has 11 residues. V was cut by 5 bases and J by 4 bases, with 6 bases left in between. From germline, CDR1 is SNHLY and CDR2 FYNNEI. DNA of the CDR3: TGTGCCAGCAGTCTACAGTACGAGCAGTACTTC. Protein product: CASSLQYEQYF.

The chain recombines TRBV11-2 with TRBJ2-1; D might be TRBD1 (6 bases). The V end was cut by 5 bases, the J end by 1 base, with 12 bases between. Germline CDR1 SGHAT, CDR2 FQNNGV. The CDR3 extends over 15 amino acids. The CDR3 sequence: CASSPRQGSYNEQFF. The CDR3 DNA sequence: TGTGCCAGCAGCCCCCGCCAGGGGTCCTACAATGAGCAGTTCTTC.

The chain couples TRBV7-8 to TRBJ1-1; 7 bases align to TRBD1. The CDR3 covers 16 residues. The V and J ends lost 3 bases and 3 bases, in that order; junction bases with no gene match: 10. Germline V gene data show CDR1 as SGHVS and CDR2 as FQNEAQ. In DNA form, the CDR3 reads TGTGCCAGCAGCTTGTTAGGGGGCGCGGGGGACACTGAAGCTTTCTTT. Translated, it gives CASSLLGGAGDTEAFF. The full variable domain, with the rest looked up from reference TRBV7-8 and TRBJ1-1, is GAGVSQSPRYKVAKRGQDVALRCDPISGHVSLFWYQQALGQGPEFLTYFQNEAQLDKSGLPSDRFFAERPEGSVSTLKIQRTQQEDSAVYLCASSLLGGAGDTEAFFGQGTRLTVV.

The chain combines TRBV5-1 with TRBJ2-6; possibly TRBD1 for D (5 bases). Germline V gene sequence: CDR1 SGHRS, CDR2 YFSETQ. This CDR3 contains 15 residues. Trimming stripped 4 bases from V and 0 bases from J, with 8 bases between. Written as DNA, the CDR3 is TGCGCCAGCAGCGTAGGGGACTCTGGGGCCAACGTCCTGACTTTC. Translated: CASSVGDSGANVLTF.

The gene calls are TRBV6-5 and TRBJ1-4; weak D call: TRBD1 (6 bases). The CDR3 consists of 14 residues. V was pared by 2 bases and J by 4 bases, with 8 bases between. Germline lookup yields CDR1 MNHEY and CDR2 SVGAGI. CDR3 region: CASSYDRINEKLFF. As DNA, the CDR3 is TGTGCCAGCAGTTACGACAGGATTAATGAAAAACTGTTTTTT.

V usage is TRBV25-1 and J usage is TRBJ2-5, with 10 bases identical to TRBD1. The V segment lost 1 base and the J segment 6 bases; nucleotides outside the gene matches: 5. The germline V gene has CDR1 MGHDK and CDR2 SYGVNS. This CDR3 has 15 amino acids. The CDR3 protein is CASSESGTGVKTQYF. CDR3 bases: TGTGCCAGCAGTGAATCTGGGACAGGGGTCAAGACCCAGTACTTC. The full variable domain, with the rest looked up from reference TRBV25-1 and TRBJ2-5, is EADIYQTPRYLVIGTGKKITLECSQTMGHDKMYWYQQDPGMELHLIHYSYGVNSTEKGDLSSESTVSRIRTEHFPLTLESARPSHTSQYLCASSESGTGVKTQYFGPGTRLLVL.

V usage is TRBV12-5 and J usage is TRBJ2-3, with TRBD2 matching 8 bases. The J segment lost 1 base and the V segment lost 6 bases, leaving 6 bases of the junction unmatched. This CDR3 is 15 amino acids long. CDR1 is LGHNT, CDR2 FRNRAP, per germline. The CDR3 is CASGTSVVGTDTQYF. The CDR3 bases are TGTGCTAGTGGGACTAGCGTTGTGGGCACAGATACGCAGTATTTT.

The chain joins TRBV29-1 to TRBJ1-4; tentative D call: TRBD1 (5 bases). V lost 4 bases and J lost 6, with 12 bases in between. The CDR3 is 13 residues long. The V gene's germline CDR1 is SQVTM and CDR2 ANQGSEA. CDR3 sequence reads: CSVAAGSDEKLFF. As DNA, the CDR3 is TGCAGCGTTGCCGCAGGGAGTGATGAAAAACTGTTTTTT.

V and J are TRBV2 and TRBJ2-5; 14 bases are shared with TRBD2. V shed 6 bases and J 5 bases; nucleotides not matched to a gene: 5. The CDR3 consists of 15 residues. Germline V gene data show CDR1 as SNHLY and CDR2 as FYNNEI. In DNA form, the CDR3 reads TGTGCCAGCAGGGGGACTAGCGGGAGTGGGGAGACCCAGTACTTC. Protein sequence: CASRGTSGSGETQYF.

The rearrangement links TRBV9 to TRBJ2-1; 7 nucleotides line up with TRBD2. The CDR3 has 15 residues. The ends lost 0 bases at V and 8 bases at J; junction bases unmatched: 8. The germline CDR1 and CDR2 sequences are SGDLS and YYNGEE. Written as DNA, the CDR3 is TGTGCCAGCAGCGTAGCTAGCGGAGCCTCGGATGAGCAGTTCTTC. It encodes CASSVASGASDEQFF.

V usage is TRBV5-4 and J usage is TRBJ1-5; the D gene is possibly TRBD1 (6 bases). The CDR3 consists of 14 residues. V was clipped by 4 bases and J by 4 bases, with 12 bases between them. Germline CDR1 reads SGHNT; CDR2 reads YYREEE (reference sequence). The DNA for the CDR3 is TGTGCCAGCAGCGCCGGGACACTTAATCAGCCCCAGCATTTT. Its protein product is CASSAGTLNQPQHF.

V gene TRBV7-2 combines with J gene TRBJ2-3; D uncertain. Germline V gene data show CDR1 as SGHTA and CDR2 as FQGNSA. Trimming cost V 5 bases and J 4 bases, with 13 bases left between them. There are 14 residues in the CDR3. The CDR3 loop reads CASSPPPKADTQYF. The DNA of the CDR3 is TGTGCCAGCAGCCCACCCCCCAAGGCAGATACGCAGTATTTT.

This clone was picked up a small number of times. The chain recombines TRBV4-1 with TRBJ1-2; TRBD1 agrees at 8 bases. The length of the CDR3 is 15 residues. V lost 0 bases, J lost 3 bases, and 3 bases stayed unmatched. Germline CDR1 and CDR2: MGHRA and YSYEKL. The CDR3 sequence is CASSQDPTGDYGYTF. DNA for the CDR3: TGCGCCAGCAGCCAAGATCCGACAGGGGACTATGGCTACACCTTC.

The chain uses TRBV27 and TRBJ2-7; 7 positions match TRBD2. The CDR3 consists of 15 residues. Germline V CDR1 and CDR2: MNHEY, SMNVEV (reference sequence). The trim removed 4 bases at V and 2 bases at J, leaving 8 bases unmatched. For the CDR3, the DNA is TGTGCCAGCAGTTATAGCGGGCTGGGACCCTACGAGCAGTACTTC. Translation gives CASSYSGLGPYEQYF.

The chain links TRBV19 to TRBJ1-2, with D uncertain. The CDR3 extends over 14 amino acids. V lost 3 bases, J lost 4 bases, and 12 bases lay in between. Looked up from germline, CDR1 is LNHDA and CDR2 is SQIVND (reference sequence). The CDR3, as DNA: TGTGCCAGTAGTATTTCAAGGGTTGGCTATGGCTACACCTTC. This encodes CASSISRVGYGYTF. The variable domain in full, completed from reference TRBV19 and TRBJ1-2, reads DGGITQSPKYLFRKEGQNVTLSCEQNLNHDAMYWYRQDPGQGLRLIYYSQIVNDFQKGDIAEGYSVSREKKESFPLTVTSAQKNPTAFYLCASSISRVGYGYTFGSGTRLTVV.

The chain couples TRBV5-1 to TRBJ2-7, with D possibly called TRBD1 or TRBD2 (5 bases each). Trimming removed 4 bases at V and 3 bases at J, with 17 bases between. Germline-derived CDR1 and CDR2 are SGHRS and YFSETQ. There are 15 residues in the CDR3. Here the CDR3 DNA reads TGCGCCAGCAGCCAAGGGACGGGGAGTTACTACGAGCAGTACTTC. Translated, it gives CASSQGTGSYYEQYF.

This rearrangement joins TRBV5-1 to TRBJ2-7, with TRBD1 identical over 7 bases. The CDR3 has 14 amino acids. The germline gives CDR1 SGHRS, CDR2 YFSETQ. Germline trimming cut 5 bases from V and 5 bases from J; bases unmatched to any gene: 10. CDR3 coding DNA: TGCGCCAGCAGGTCGGACAGGCAGAGTGACGAGCAGTACTTC. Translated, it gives CASRSDRQSDEQYF.

The DNA for the CDR3 is TGTGCCAGTAGTTGTCCCGGGACAGGGATCGACTATGGCTACACCTTC. Its protein product is CASSCPGTGIDYGYTF. The V and J genes are TRBV19 and TRBJ1-2, with 9 nucleotides matching TRBD1. Per germline, CDR1 LNHDA and CDR2 SQIVND (reference sequence). The CDR3 consists of 16 residues. The V segment lost 5 bases and the J segment 3 bases; nucleotides outside the gene matches: 10.

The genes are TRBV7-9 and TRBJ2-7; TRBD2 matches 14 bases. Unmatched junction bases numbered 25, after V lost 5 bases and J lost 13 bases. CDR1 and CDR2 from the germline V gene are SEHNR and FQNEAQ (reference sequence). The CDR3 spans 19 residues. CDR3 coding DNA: TGTGCCAGCAGCCCCCGGACTAGCGGGGGGCCTCCTCCTACGAGCGGGCAATACTTC. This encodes CASSPRTSGGPPPTSGQYF.

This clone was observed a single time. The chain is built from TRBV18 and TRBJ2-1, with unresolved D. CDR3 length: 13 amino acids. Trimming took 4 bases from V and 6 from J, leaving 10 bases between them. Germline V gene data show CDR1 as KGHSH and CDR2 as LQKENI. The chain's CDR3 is CASSLPTGNEQFF. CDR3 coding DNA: TGTGCCAGCTCACTCCCGACCGGCAATGAGCAGTTCTTC.

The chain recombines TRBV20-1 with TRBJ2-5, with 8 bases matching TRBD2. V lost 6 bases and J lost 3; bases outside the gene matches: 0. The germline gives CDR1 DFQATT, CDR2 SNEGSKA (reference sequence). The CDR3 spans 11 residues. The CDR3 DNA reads TGCAGTGCCGGGGGGGAAGAGACCCAGTACTTC. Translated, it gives CSAGGEETQYF.

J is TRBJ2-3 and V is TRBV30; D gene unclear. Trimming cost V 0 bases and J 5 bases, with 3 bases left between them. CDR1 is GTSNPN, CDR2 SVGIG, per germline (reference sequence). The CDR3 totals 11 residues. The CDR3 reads CAWSVRDTQYF. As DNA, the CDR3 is TGTGCCTGGAGTGTACGAGATACGCAGTATTTT.

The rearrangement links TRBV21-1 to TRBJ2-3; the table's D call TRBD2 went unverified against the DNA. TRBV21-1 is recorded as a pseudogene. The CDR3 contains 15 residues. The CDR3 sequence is CASLGGGQSTDTQYF. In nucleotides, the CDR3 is TGTGCCAGCTTGGGGGGGGGCCAGAGCACAGATACGCAGTATTTT.

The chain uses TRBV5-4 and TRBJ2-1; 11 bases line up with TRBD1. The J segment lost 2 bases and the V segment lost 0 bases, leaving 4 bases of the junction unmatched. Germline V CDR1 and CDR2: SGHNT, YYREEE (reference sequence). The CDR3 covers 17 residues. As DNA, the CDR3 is TGTGCCAGCAGCTTGGGAGGACAGGGGGCCACCTACAATGAGCAGTTCTTC. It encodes CASSLGGQGATYNEQFF.

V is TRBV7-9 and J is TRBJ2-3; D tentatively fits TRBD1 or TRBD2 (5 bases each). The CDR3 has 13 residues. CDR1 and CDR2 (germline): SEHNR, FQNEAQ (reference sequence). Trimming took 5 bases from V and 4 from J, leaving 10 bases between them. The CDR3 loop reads CASSPRGPDTQYF. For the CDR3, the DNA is TGTGCCAGCAGCCCACGGGGCCCAGATACGCAGTATTTT. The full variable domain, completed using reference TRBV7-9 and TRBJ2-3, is DTGVSQNPRHKITKRGQNVTFRCDPISEHNRLYWYRQTLGQGPEFLTYFQNEAQLEKSRLLSDRFSAERPKGSFSTLEIQRTEQGDSAMYLCASSPRGPDTQYFGPGTRLTVL.